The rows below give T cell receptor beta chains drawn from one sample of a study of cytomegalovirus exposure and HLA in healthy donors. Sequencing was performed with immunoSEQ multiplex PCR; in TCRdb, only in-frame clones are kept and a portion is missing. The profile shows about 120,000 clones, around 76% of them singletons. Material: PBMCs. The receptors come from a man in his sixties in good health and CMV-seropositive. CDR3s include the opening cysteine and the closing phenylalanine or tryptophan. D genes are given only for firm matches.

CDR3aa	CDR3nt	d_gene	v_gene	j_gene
CASRSRGQDTEAFF	TGTGCCAGCAGATCTAGGGGGCAGGACACTGAAGCTTTCTTT	TRBD1	TRBV2	TRBJ1-1
CASNGQGPSYGYTF	TGTGCCAGCAACGGACAGGGGCCGTCCTATGGCTACACCTTC	TRBD1	TRBV11-2	TRBJ1-2
CASSFGQGREQYF	TGTGCCAGCAGCTTCGGACAGGGGCGCGAGCAGTACTTC	TRBD1	TRBV5-6	TRBJ2-7
CASSLVTGFSYEQYF	TGTGCCAGCAGCTTAGTTACCGGTTTCTCCTACGAGCAGTACTTC	.	TRBV11-2	TRBJ2-7
CASSGVGRRETQYF	TGTGCCAGCAGTGGTGTGGGCAGACGAGAGACCCAGTACTTC	.	TRBV2	TRBJ2-5
CASSESSGGSYEQYF	TGTGCCAGCAGTGAATCTAGCGGGGGCTCCTACGAGCAGTACTTC	TRBD2	TRBV2	TRBJ2-7
CASSPGQGATDTQYF	TGCGCCAGCAGCCCGGGACAGGGGGCAACAGATACGCAGTATTTT	TRBD1	TRBV5-1	TRBJ2-3
CASSLFFLGNRGGYTF	TGTGCCAGCAGCTTGTTTTTTTTAGGCAACAGGGGAGGCTACACCTTC	TRBD1	TRBV5-6	TRBJ1-2
CATEQGPNEKLFF	TGTGCCACCGAACAGGGGCCTAATGAAAAACTGTTTTTT	TRBD1	TRBV2	TRBJ1-4
CAWRRDSLRGTEAFF	TGTGCCTGGAGGCGGGACAGCCTAAGGGGCACTGAAGCTTTCTTT	TRBD1	TRBV30	TRBJ1-1
CASSQTGYEQYF	TGTGCCAGCAGTCAGACAGGGTACGAGCAGTACTTC	TRBD1	TRBV28	TRBJ2-7